What follows are 25 T cell receptor beta chains derived from one specimen sequenced in a study of shared clonotypes between healthy human individuals. Clones were read by immunoSEQ multiplex PCR, and TCRdb kept only the in-frame ones, dropping some. The table shows millions of clones, with over 90% occurring only once. The sequencing input was naive CD4+ T cells from PBMCs. Subset denoted: CD45RA+ positively selected. Receptors originate from a man aged 18 to 30 in good health. Some clones in this sample may be carry-over from other donors' samples.

The chain links TRBV6-6 to TRBJ2-7; D may be TRBD2 (6 bases). The CDR3 contains 16 residues. Germline V gene data show CDR1 as MNHNY and CDR2 as SVGAGI (reference sequence). Trimming cost V 0 bases and J 3 bases, with 15 bases left between them. CDR3 bases: TGTGCCAGCAGTTACTCCCTGACTAGTCCCAGCTACGAGCAGTACTTC. This translates into CASSYSLTSPSYEQYF.

Comments on this clone: The sample contains more than one DNA sequence encoding this CDR3. The rearrangement links TRBV20-1 to TRBJ2-3; TRBD1 is a possible D gene (7 bases). Trimming stripped 6 bases from V and 8 bases from J, with 12 bases between. Germline CDR1 reads DFQATT; CDR2 reads SNEGSKA (reference sequence). This CDR3 has 11 residues. The CDR3 is CSAPQGGTQYF. The CDR3, as DNA: TGCAGTGCACCCCAGGGGGGTACGCAGTATTTT.

The genes are TRBV19 and TRBJ1-2; possible D gene TRBD1, 5 bases. The V gene's germline CDR1 is LNHDA and CDR2 SQIVND (reference sequence). CDR3 length: 13 amino acids. Trimming removed 2 bases from V and 8 bases from J, with 12 bases in between. CDR3 region: CASSIRRVDGYTF. In DNA form, the CDR3 reads TGTGCCAGTAGTATACGCAGGGTGGACGGCTACACCTTC.

The chain combines TRBV20-1 with TRBJ2-2; D call uncertain. Trimming removed 6 bases from V and 5 bases from J, with 7 bases in between. Germline V lookup: CDR1 DFQATT, CDR2 SNEGSKA (reference sequence). The CDR3 loop spans 11 amino acids. CDR3 amino acids: CSAKVTGELFF. The CDR3 nucleotides are TGCAGTGCCAAGGTGACCGGGGAGCTGTTTTTT.

Written as DNA, the CDR3 is TGTGCCAGCAGCTTACAGGTGGCTAGCGGGCAAATACGTCAAGAGACCCAGTACTTC. Amino acid sequence: CASSLQVASGQIRQETQYF. The chain combines TRBV13 with TRBJ2-5; TRBD2 matches 8 bases. With V trimmed by 2 bases and J by 2 bases, 16 bases remained unmatched. CDR1 is PRHDT and CDR2 is FYEKMQ in the germline V gene (reference sequence). The CDR3 spans 19 residues.

This sequence joins TRBV5-1 and TRBJ2-3, with 7 nucleotides matching TRBD1. V gave up 2 bases and J gave up 2 bases; unmatched junction bases: 11. The germline CDR1 and CDR2 sequences are SGHRS and YFSETQ. The CDR3 totals 17 residues. CDR3 sequence reads: CASSLGRQGTNTDTQYF. The DNA of the CDR3 is TGCGCCAGCAGCTTAGGACGACAGGGAACAAACACAGATACGCAGTATTTT.

CDR3 sequence (DNA): TGTGCCAGCAGCCCAGGGGGGAACACGCAGTATTTT. It translates to CASSPGGNTQYF. V usage is TRBV9 and J usage is TRBJ2-3; tentative D call: TRBD1 (7 bases). CDR1 is SGDLS, CDR2 YYNGEE, per germline. Trimming shortened V by 4 bases and J by 9 bases, and 12 bases separated the two germline ends. This CDR3 is built from 12 residues.

In DNA form, the CDR3 reads TGTGCCACCAGCAGGCGCCGACTAGCGGGGGTCAATGAGCAGTTCTTC. Its translation is CATSRRRLAGVNEQFF. This chain links TRBV15 with TRBJ2-1, with 12 nucleotides matching TRBD2. The CDR3 covers 16 residues. With 3 bases clipped from V and 6 bases from J, the junction kept 6 bases outside the gene matches. Germline V CDR1 and CDR2: LNHNV, YYDKDF (reference sequence). The full variable domain, with the rest looked up from reference TRBV15 and TRBJ2-1, is DAMVIQNPRYQVTQFGKPVTLSCSQTLNHNVMYWYQQKSSQAPKLLFHYYDKDFNNEADTPDNFQSRRPNTSFCFLDIRSPGLGDTAMYLCATSRRRLAGVNEQFFGPGTRLTVL.

This chain connects TRBV2 to TRBJ2-3; 8 bases are a match to TRBD1. The CDR3 is 13 amino acids. The germline CDR1 and CDR2 sequences are SNHLY and FYNNEI. The V and J ends lost 4 bases and 4 bases, in that order; junction bases with no gene match: 1. The CDR3 region has the DNA TGTGCCAGCAGTGCAGGGGGCCCAGATACGCAGTATTTT. Protein sequence: CASSAGGPDTQYF.

The V gene is TRBV15, the J gene TRBJ2-7; D is ambiguous. Germline lookup yields CDR1 LNHNV and CDR2 YYDKDF (reference sequence). This CDR3 region has 16 residues. Trimming stripped 1 base from V and 3 bases from J, with 16 bases between. CDR3 in DNA: TGTGCCACCAGCAGAGTTTTCTGGGAATTTGTCTACGAGCAGTACTTC. Residues: CATSRVFWEFVYEQYF.

This chain connects TRBV6-1 to TRBJ1-1, with no clear D. Germline values: CDR1 MNHNS, CDR2 SASEGT. The CDR3 extends over 13 amino acids. Trimming cost V 4 bases and J 4 bases, with 10 bases left between them. The CDR3 here is CASSVEMGTEAFF. In nucleotides, the CDR3 is TGTGCCAGCAGTGTAGAAATGGGCACTGAAGCTTTCTTT.

The chain uses TRBV4-1 and TRBJ1-5; D is unclear. Deletions cut 3 bases from V and 2 bases from J, with 11 bases between. This CDR3 contains 15 residues. Germline CDR1 and CDR2: MGHRA and YSYEKL. CDR3 in DNA: TGCGCCAGCAGCCAGCCGGACGGGGGCAATCAGCCCCAGCATTTT. It translates to CASSQPDGGNQPQHF.

Comment on this clone: Other nucleotide sequences from this sample produce the same CDR3. The CDR3 bases are TGTGCCAGCAGTAGGACAGTTAACACTGAAGCTTTCTTT. This sequence encodes CASSRTVNTEAFF. The genes are TRBV6-5 and TRBJ1-1; possibly TRBD1 for D (6 bases). Germline V gene lookup returns CDR1 MNHEY and CDR2 SVGAGI. The V end was cut by 5 bases, the J end by 2 bases, with 9 bases between. The CDR3 has 13 amino acids.

The V gene is TRBV7-3, the J gene TRBJ2-1, with D maybe TRBD2 (6 bases). CDR3 size: 16 residues. Germline V CDR1 and CDR2: SGHTA, FQGTGA. V was trimmed by 1 base and J by 0 bases, leaving 10 bases between them. The CDR3: CASSLSGVGSYNEQFF. CDR3 sequence (DNA): TGTGCCAGCAGCTTAAGCGGGGTAGGCTCCTACAATGAGCAGTTCTTC.

This chain's CDR3 is CASSYSQVGEQFF. Written as DNA, the CDR3 is TGTGCCAGCAGTTACTCGCAGGTTGGTGAGCAGTTCTTC. This chain uses TRBV6-5 with TRBJ2-1; D remains ambiguous. The CDR3 has 13 residues. The ends were cut back, 0 bases at V and 9 bases at J, with 9 bases in the middle. Germline V gives CDR1 MNHEY, CDR2 SVGAGI.

This chain links TRBV7-2 with TRBJ2-2, with D maybe TRBD2 (5 bases). This CDR3 has 14 amino acids. Germline assignment: CDR1 SGHTA and CDR2 FQGNSA. Trimming pared 1 base from V and 3 bases from J, leaving 6 bases between. The CDR3 loop reads CASSLGLYTGELFF. The CDR3 region has the DNA TGTGCCAGCAGCTTAGGACTATACACCGGGGAGCTGTTTTTT. Full variable domain (rest looked up from reference TRBV7-2 and TRBJ2-2): GAGVSQSPSNKVTEKGKDVELRCDPISGHTALYWYRQSLGQGLEFLIYFQGNSAPDKSGLPSDRFSAERTGGSVSTLTIQRTQQEDSAVYLCASSLGLYTGELFFGEGSRLTVL.

The CDR3, as DNA: TGTGCCAGCAGCCCTACCGGGCCACCCTCTAATCTGAACACTGAAGCTTTCTTT. Translating gives CASSPTGPPSNLNTEAFF. The chain uses TRBV7-3 and TRBJ1-1, with D hard to call. V was clipped by 5 bases and J by 0 bases, with 22 bases between them. The CDR3 has 18 residues. Germline loops: CDR1 SGHTA, CDR2 FQGTGA.

The chain couples TRBV28 to TRBJ2-5; a possible D gene is TRBD1 (6 bases). V dropped 6 bases and J dropped 5 bases, with 16 bases sitting between them. Per the germline V gene, CDR1 is MDHEN and CDR2 is SYDVKM. The CDR3 totals 14 residues. CDR3 amino acids: CASSWARGVETQYF. CDR3 bases: TGTGCCAGCAGCTGGGCCAGGGGTGTGGAGACCCAGTACTTC.

This clone appeared once. The chain recombines TRBV20-1 with TRBJ2-1, with no clear D. The V gene's germline CDR1 is DFQATT and CDR2 SNEGSKA (reference sequence). V lost 5 bases, J lost 9 bases, and 8 bases lay in between. CDR3 length equals 10 residues. CDR3 region: CSASLSEQFF. Written as DNA, the CDR3 is TGCAGTGCTTCCCTAAGTGAGCAGTTCTTC.

This clone occurred once. The rearrangement joins TRBV10-3 to TRBJ2-7; 13 positions agree with TRBD2. CDR1 and CDR2 (germline): ENHRY, SYGVKD. V dropped 5 bases and J dropped 5; count of bases not matched to a gene: 6. The CDR3 spans 15 residues. The CDR3 spells CAISRTSGSIDEQYF. The DNA for the CDR3 is TGTGCCATCAGTCGGACTAGCGGGAGTATCGACGAGCAGTACTTC.

This clone was observed a single time. The CDR3 sequence is CASSPPRTYQETQYF. In DNA form, the CDR3 reads TGTGCCAGCTCACCACCCAGGACTTACCAAGAGACCCAGTACTTC. This chain links TRBV18 with TRBJ2-5; a possible D gene is TRBD2 (5 bases). Germline V gene data show CDR1 as KGHSH and CDR2 as LQKENI. V shed 0 bases and J shed 0 bases, with 8 bases lying between them. The CDR3 consists of 15 residues.

The chain employs TRBV19 and TRBJ2-5; 16 bases line up with TRBD2. This CDR3 is built from 17 residues. In germline, CDR1 is LNHDA, CDR2 SQIVND (reference sequence). With 4 bases clipped from V and 5 bases from J, the junction kept 7 bases outside the gene matches. The CDR3 reads CASSTGLAGGLMETQYF. In nucleotides, the CDR3 is TGTGCCAGTAGTACGGGACTAGCGGGAGGGCTAATGGAGACCCAGTACTTC.

This chain joins TRBV27 and TRBJ2-7; the match to TRBD1 covers 7 bases. V shed 2 bases and J 1 base; nucleotides not matched to a gene: 2. Looked up from germline, CDR1 is MNHEY and CDR2 is SMNVEV (reference sequence). The CDR3 runs to 14 residues. The CDR3 protein is CASSLKTGSYEQYF. DNA for the CDR3: TGTGCCAGCAGTTTAAAGACAGGGTCCTACGAGCAGTACTTC.

The V gene is TRBV9, the J gene TRBJ1-2; unclear D gene. The length of the CDR3 is 17 residues. The germline V gene encodes CDR1 SGDLS and CDR2 YYNGEE. Trimming removed 3 bases from V and 3 bases from J, with 21 bases in between. The CDR3 is CASSATFNPANYYGYTF. In DNA form, the CDR3 reads TGTGCCAGCAGCGCGACGTTCAACCCAGCGAACTACTATGGCTACACCTTC. Full variable domain (outside the CDR3, taken from reference TRBV9 and TRBJ1-2): DSGVTQTPKHLITATGQRVTLRCSPRSGDLSVYWYQQSLDQGLQFLIQYYNGEERAKGNILERFSAQQFPDLHSELNLSSLELGDSALYFCASSATFNPANYYGYTFGSGTRLTVV.

The chain joins TRBV29-1 to TRBJ1-2; tentative D call: TRBD1 (5 bases). This CDR3 spans 15 amino acids. Germline V gene lookup returns CDR1 SQVTM and CDR2 ANQGSEA. V dropped 4 bases and J dropped 1 base, with 16 bases sitting between them. The CDR3 spells CSVVWGEDYNYGYTF. CDR3 bases: TGCAGCGTTGTTTGGGGGGAAGATTATAACTATGGCTACACCTTC.